This T cell receptor beta chain was recovered during a study of blood T cell repertoires in COVID-19. Across the study: Samples representing acute and convalescent COVID-19 were sourced from the United States, Italy and Spain. Sources were T cells, B-cell-depleted T cells, or PBMCs; the material itself was cDNA or gDNA.

In the authors' methods: Estimated nucleated cell counts came from reference gene primer amplification. Clones were sequenced by immunoSEQ multiplex PCR, and TCRdb holds only the in-frame ones, with some missing. That table supplies the V and J calls and clone size; D and trimming were determined from the DNA. The top ten hold 7.1% of the sample, which has a few hundred thousand clones, 86% seen once. This clone appeared a single time. The CDR3 runs 11 residues. The V gene's germline CDR1 is MNHEY and CDR2 SMNVEV (reference sequence). V was clipped by 3 bases and J by 11 bases, with 10 bases between them. A Seattle source enrolled patients during active infection and followed them longitudinally.

Sequenced material: peripheral blood. The sequence derives from an older woman with COVID-19, enrolled during active disease. The chain links TRBV27 to TRBJ1-1; D not certain. This chain's CDR3 is CASSFSGVAFF. In nucleotides, the CDR3 is TGTGCCAGCAGTTTTTCCGGGGTGGCTTTCTTT.